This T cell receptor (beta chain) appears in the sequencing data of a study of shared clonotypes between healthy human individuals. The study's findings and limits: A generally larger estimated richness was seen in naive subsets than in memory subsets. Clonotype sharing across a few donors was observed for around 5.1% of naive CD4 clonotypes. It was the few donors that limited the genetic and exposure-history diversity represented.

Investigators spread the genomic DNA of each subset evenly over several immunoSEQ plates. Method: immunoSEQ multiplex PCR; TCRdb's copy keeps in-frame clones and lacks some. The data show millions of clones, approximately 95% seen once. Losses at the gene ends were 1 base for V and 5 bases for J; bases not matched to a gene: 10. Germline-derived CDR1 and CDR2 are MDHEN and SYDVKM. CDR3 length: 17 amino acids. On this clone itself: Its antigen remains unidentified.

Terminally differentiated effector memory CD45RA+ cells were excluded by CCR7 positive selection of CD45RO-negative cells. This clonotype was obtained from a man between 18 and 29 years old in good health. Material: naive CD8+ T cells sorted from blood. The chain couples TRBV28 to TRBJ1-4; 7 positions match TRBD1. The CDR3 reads CASSLSPSTGLNEKLFF. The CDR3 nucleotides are TGTGCCAGCAGTTTATCCCCCTCGACAGGGCTAAATGAAAAACTGTTTTTT.